This T cell receptor beta chain was sequenced in a study of OX40 agonist ivuxolimab in advanced cancers. As for the study more broadly: Ivuxolimab was an agonistic, fully human IgG2 monoclonal antibody directed against OX40 (CD134), a costimulatory receptor. In the dose-escalation cohort, approximately 80% of patients were male, and the mean age was around 60 years with a range of about 20 to 80. Intravenous ivuxolimab was administered to patients every 2 weeks at six dose levels: 0.01, 0.1, 0.3, 1.5, 3 and 10 mg/kg. Of the approximately 50 patients in dose escalation, 19 had hepatocellular carcinoma, about 15 had melanoma, 9 had renal cell carcinoma and 9 had head and neck cancer. The point of sequencing TCRbeta in the periphery was to test whether ivuxolimab changed TCR sequence diversity and drove clonal T-cell expansion. Prior anti-PD-1, anti-PD-L1 or anti-CTLA-4 therapy was permitted, and checkpoint inhibitors had been received by 40% to 50% of dose-escalation patients. The paper describes the monotherapy dose-escalation part (N ≈ 50 patients) of the phase I trial of ivuxolimab. Partial responses were achieved by three dose-escalation patients, of whom one had hepatocellular carcinoma and two had cutaneous melanoma.

Patients with autoimmune disease history or receiving systemic immunosuppression were excluded from the trial. Peripheral blood for TCR sequencing was collected from all dose cohorts at baseline, on cycle 4 day 1, and on cycle 7 day 1. The samples were taken from a phase I, first-in-human, multicenter, open-label dose-escalation trial of ivuxolimab. Adults with locally advanced or metastatic melanoma, renal cell carcinoma, hepatocellular carcinoma or head and neck squamous cell carcinoma were enrolled in the trial. Before TCR sequencing, CD4+ T cells and CD8+ T cells were sorted from peripheral blood as separate populations. Genomic DNA was extracted from sorted cells for sequencing of the TCRbeta CDR3 region. TCRbeta CDR3 regions were sequenced using the immunoSEQ Assay. The clones in this table, taken by TCRdb from immuneACCESS, are in-frame only. Not every clone is retained; where verified, under half of the shortfall comes from an unresolved V gene, and the cause of the rest is unknown. In this sample the table shows about 60,000 clones, about 93% of which occur a single time. More than 15% of the sample is in the top ten clones.

The CDR1 and CDR2 encoded by the germline V gene are SNHLY and FYNNEI. V loses 5 bases at its end and J loses 2 bases; junction bases beyond the gene matches: 11. From its cysteine to its phenylalanine, the CDR3 spans 16 amino acids. The sequence is cut down to CDR3 DNA, 48 bases in frame from base 1. What the authors observed across the whole study: After ivuxolimab, more expanded clones were found on average in CD8+ T cells than in CD4+ T cells. Low levels of normalized T-cell clonal expansion were also shown by some nonresponding patients. At doses from 0.1 to 3.0 mg/kg, clonal expansion was seen in both CD4+ and CD8+ blood T cells between baseline and week 6. In the 0.1-3.0 mg/kg groups, partial responders were among the patients with the lowest normalized peripheral clonal expansion, particularly in CD8+ T cells. The antigen specificity of the peripheral T cells that underwent clonal expansion was not determined.

With respect to this clone: Its antigen is still unknown. No much larger clone is present one base from it, and per-base qualities are unavailable.

This clonotype was sampled from an adult with an advanced solid tumor such as melanoma, head and neck, liver or kidney cancer. The material sequenced was CD4+ or CD8+ T cells sorted from blood, taken in a trial of the OX40 agonist ivuxolimab. This sequence uses TRBV2 and TRBJ2-7, with 8 bases aligning to TRBD1. DNA sequence: TGTGCCAGCAGTAAGGGACAGGCCCCGGGACCCTACGAGCAGTACTTC. This codes for CASSKGQAPGPYEQYF.